The rows below give T cell receptor beta chains drawn from one sample of a study of glioma-infiltrating T cells after dendritic cell vaccination. The method was immunoSEQ multiplex PCR; TCRdb's version includes in-frame clones alone and lacks a portion of them. The sample yields some 87,000 clones, more than 70% seen once. This sample comprised blood, obtained before dendritic cell vaccination. The receptors originated from a human donor with glioblastoma. CDR3s leave out the opening cysteine and the closing phenylalanine or tryptophan. Each record gives: V gene, clone size, CDR3 protein. For some rows the clone size is stated as once, few or many, or as a class when expanded; others skip it.

V: TRBV25-1
size: NA
CDR3: ASVMTGTRNEQF

V: TRBV6-6
size: NA
CDR3: ASSPGLLGYT

V: TRBV27
size: few
CDR3: ASSPPGLPNTEAF

V: TRBV7-2
size: NA
CDR3: ASSFGGSYEQY

V: TRBV2
size: NA
CDR3: ASRGTGHGAGELF

V: TRBV5-1
size: NA
CDR3: ASSFGLAASTDTQY

V: TRBV30
size: NA
CDR3: AWSEDSSGNTIY

V: TRBV6-5
size: NA
CDR3: ASSYIAQQNTEAF

V: TRBV6-5
size: NA
CDR3: ASSTGQNTEAF

V: TRBV6-5
size: NA
CDR3: ASRTPGSTNYGYT

V: TRBV5-1
size: NA
CDR3: ASTDIAGGDEQF

V: TRBV5-1
size: NA
CDR3: ASSLSGGAYNEQF

V: TRBV5-4
size: NA
CDR3: ASRGQEKRDGYT

V: TRBV29-1
size: NA
CDR3: SADGASGGGDTQY

V: TRBV5-1
size: NA
CDR3: ASSLFGTDSYEQY

V: TRBV11-3
size: NA
CDR3: ASSLEAGGTYEQY

V: TRBV19
size: NA
CDR3: ASSPTGTGSPQH

V: TRBV5-6
size: NA
CDR3: ASSLFGRNTEAF

V: TRBV19
size: few
CDR3: ASSIGLRGSRNQPQH

V: TRBV5-4
size: NA
CDR3: ASSVPTSGGADEQY

V: TRBV4-2
size: few
CDR3: ASSQMEKGQNQPQH

V: TRBV19
size: NA
CDR3: ASSLGHGETQY

V: TRBV7-9
size: once
CDR3: AGSLPPRLARQNEQF

V: TRBV7-2
size: NA
CDR3: ASSLEFLAGTDTQY

V: TRBV5-1
size: NA
CDR3: ASSPLTGESGNTIY

V: TRBV7-3
size: NA
CDR3: ASSLTSDSFNEQF

V: TRBV6-6
size: NA
CDR3: ASSLAGASYNEQF

V: TRBV5-1
size: NA
CDR3: ASSLAPGGTETQY

V: TRBV30
size: NA
CDR3: AWARTGGSKETQY

V: TRBV5-1
size: NA
CDR3: ASSFGGLGYGYT

V: TRBV21-1
size: NA
CDR3: ASSKVEKLGHWVEKLF

V: TRBV19
size: NA
CDR3: ASSGAGGTYEQY

V: TRBV18
size: NA
CDR3: ASSSPTGGPDTQY

V: TRBV5-6
size: NA
CDR3: ASSSGPDRPQH

V: TRBV9
size: NA
CDR3: ASSVPGLETQY

V: TRBV7-9
size: NA
CDR3: ASSPRQADYVYTEAF

V: TRBV6-5
size: NA
CDR3: ASTLLGGSFDEQF

V: TRBV5-1
size: NA
CDR3: ASSKDRQDLGYT

V: TRBV30
size: NA
CDR3: AWRRPGANVLT

V: TRBV11-2
size: NA
CDR3: ASSRRGNTGELF

V: TRBV7-9
size: NA
CDR3: ASSLGRDEQY

V: TRBV5-1
size: NA
CDR3: ASREGQETQY

V: TRBV5-1
size: NA
CDR3: ASSLEGGNSPLH

V: TRBV29-1
size: medium-sized
CDR3: SVEQGLTEAF

V: TRBV11-2
size: once
CDR3: ASSSGAGDYQPQH

V: TRBV7-9
size: NA
CDR3: ASSLAAGKNTEAF

V: TRBV4-2
size: NA
CDR3: ASSPGAGVPIGY

V: TRBV4-1
size: NA
CDR3: ASSQEGTDDSSYEQY

V: TRBV5-1
size: NA
CDR3: ASSLGQGGEQF